Shown below are 29 T cell receptor beta chains from a single sample sequenced in a study of CD8 T cells in ankylosing spondylitis. TCRdb reprocessed the 5' RACE reads via MiXCR and lists one record per CDR3 protein. Here the sample spans 200,000 to 250,000 distinct CDR3 sequences, 8% to 11% being singletons. Sequencing was carried out using blood, either unsorted or a sorted T cell fraction (not recorded which). These TCRs come from a male donor with ankylosing spondylitis or in good health (not recorded which).

This clonotype was seen at least ten times. This chain joins TRBV9 and TRBJ2-1; 9 bases are a match to TRBD1. The V gene end was trimmed by 2 bases and the J gene end by 2 bases; junction bases not matched to a gene: 5. Germline CDR1 is SGDLS and CDR2 is YYNGEE. The CDR3 runs 16 residues. DNA for the CDR3: TGTGCCAGCAGCGTTTCCGGGACAGGGACCTACAATGAGCAGTTCTTC. Amino acids: CASSVSGTGTYNEQFF. Supplemented by reference TRBV9 and TRBJ2-1, the full variable domain reads DSGVTQTPKHLITATGQRVTLRCSPRSGDLSVYWYQQSLDQGLQFLIQYYNGEERAKGNILERFSAQQFPDLHSELNLSSLELGDSALYFCASSVSGTGTYNEQFFGPGTRLTVL.

A word on this clonotype: A much larger clone lies a single base off, so this may be a read error. This CDR3 fails to terminate in the conserved phenylalanine or tryptophan, so it likely reflects a read error. V usage is TRBV6-5 and J usage is TRBJ1-5; no clear D. The germline gives CDR1 MNHEY, CDR2 SVGAGI. V was clipped by 8 bases and J by 5 bases, with 10 bases between them. The CDR3 loop spans 12 amino acids. In nucleotides, the CDR3 is TGTGCCAGCCAAGGTGCTGATCAGCCCCAGCATTTG. It is translated as CASQGADQPQHL.

This clonotype was observed many times. The junction differs from germline at one of its ends, possibly a read error. This chain uses TRBV7-7 with TRBJ2-5; 13 bases match TRBD2. The CDR3 extends over 20 amino acids. Germline loops: CDR1 SSHAT, CDR2 FNYEAQ (reference sequence). CDR3 nucleotide sequence: TGTGCTAGCAGCAGAACACGACTAGCGGGGGGCCAAATTTACCAAGAGACCCAGTACTTC. Residues: CASSRTRLAGGQIYQETQYF.

This clonotype was seen many times. V is TRBV5-1 and J is TRBJ1-5; 7 nucleotides match TRBD1. In germline, CDR1 is SGHRS, CDR2 YFSETQ. V was clipped by 1 base and J by 5 bases; unmatched bases: 9. This CDR3 contains 16 residues. The DNA of the CDR3 is TGCGCCAGCAGCTTGAGTGCAGGGGGAAACGATCAGCCCCAGCATTTT. Translated: CASSLSAGGNDQPQHF.

This clonotype was picked up many times. The chain joins TRBV3-1 to TRBJ1-6; D possibly corresponds to TRBD1 (6 bases). Germline loops: CDR1 LGHDT, CDR2 YNNKEL (reference sequence). The V end lost 11 bases, the J end lost 7 bases, and 27 bases lay between the germline ends. CDR3 length: 17 residues. The DNA for the CDR3 is TGTGCCTCCTGCCAAGACTTCGGACAGAGGAGCAATTCACCCCTCCACTTT. Residues: CASCQDFGQRSNSPLHF.

This clonotype appeared many times. V usage is TRBV11-1 and J usage is TRBJ2-1, with 10 nucleotides matching TRBD2. The V gene's germline CDR1 is SGHAT and CDR2 FQDESV (reference sequence). The CDR3 sequence is 15 residues long. Trimming at V came to 4 bases and at J to 8 bases, leaving 8 bases not matched to a gene. CDR3 loop: CASSSAGTSVDEQFF. CDR3 in DNA: TGTGCCAGCAGCTCCGCCGGGACTAGCGTTGATGAGCAGTTCTTC. Looking up the rest from reference TRBV11-1 and TRBJ2-1 gives the full variable domain: EAEVAQSPRYKITEKSQAVAFWCDPISGHATLYWYRQILGQGPELLVQFQDESVVDDSQLPKDRFSAERLKGVDSTLKIQPAELGDSAMYLCASSSAGTSVDEQFFGPGTRLTVL.

This clonotype was seen a few times. The chain is built from TRBV29-1 and TRBJ1-1, with TRBD1 identical over 8 bases. There are 14 residues in the CDR3. Unmatched junction bases numbered 9, after V lost 5 bases and J lost 4 bases. Germline V gene sequence: CDR1 SQVTM, CDR2 ANQGSEA. The CDR3 coding sequence is TGCAGCGTTAAAGCAGCAGGGGGCGGCACTGAAGCTTTCTTT. Protein sequence: CSVKAAGGGTEAFF. Supplemented by reference TRBV29-1 and TRBJ1-1, the full variable domain reads SAVISQKPSRDICQRGTSLTIQCQVDSQVTMMFWYRQQPGQSLTLIATANQGSEATYESGFVIDKFPISRPNLTFSTLTVSNMSPEDSSIYLCSVKAAGGGTEAFFGQGTRLTVV.

This clonotype came up many times. The V gene is TRBV11-1, the J gene TRBJ1-2; 10 bases match TRBD1. The CDR3 consists of 17 residues. V shed 1 base and J 0 bases; nucleotides not matched to a gene: 5. The germline V gene encodes CDR1 SGHAT and CDR2 FQDESV (reference sequence). The CDR3 DNA sequence: TGTGCCAGCAGCTTAGGGACAGGGGGTCGGACTAACTATGGCTACACCTTC. Protein sequence: CASSLGTGGRTNYGYTF. Full variable domain (remainder filled in from reference TRBV11-1 and TRBJ1-2): EAEVAQSPRYKITEKSQAVAFWCDPISGHATLYWYRQILGQGPELLVQFQDESVVDDSQLPKDRFSAERLKGVDSTLKIQPAELGDSAMYLCASSLGTGGRTNYGYTFGSGTRLTVV.

This clonotype was counted at least ten times. The chain recombines TRBV5-1 with TRBJ2-1, with 9 positions matching TRBD1. This CDR3 has 15 amino acids. V shed 2 bases and J 4 bases; nucleotides not matched to a gene: 4. Per germline, CDR1 SGHRS and CDR2 YFSETQ. CDR3 in DNA: TGCGCCAGCAGCTTTGGACAGGGGCCATACAATGAGCAGTTCTTC. Translating gives CASSFGQGPYNEQFF.

In its sample, this clonotype was seen many times. The CDR3 here is CASSLVTALSSYNEQFF. The CDR3 DNA sequence: TGTGCCAGCAGCTTGGTCACAGCTCTTTCGTCCTACAATGAGCAGTTCTTC. This sequence joins TRBV5-6 and TRBJ2-1; no definite D call. Germline values: CDR1 SGHDT, CDR2 YYEEEE. The CDR3 is 17 residues long. Trimming stripped 0 bases from V and 1 base from J, with 14 bases between.

The chain links TRBV28 to TRBJ1-2; D possibly corresponds to TRBD1 (5 bases). Germline CDR1 is MDHEN and CDR2 is SYDVKM. V was clipped by 7 bases and J by 0 bases, with 12 bases between them. The CDR3 has 14 residues. CDR3 sequence reads: CASTLPGPNYGYTF. DNA of the CDR3: TGTGCCAGCACCTTGCCAGGGCCTAACTATGGCTACACCTTC.

This clonotype has a handful of counts. This chain links TRBV2 with TRBJ2-7, with TRBD2 identical over 8 bases. This CDR3 has 14 residues. Germline lookup yields CDR1 SNHLY and CDR2 FYNNEI. Losses at the gene ends were 5 bases for V and 4 bases for J; bases not matched to a gene: 7. CDR3 nucleotides: TGTGCCAGCAGTCAACTAGCGGAACGGTACGAGCAGTACTTC. This encodes CASSQLAERYEQYF.

Only a few counts were recorded for this clonotype. The chain is built from TRBV29-1 and TRBJ2-5; tentative D call: TRBD1 (5 bases). V was pared by 7 bases and J by 4 bases, with 13 bases between. Germline loops: CDR1 SQVTM, CDR2 ANQGSEA. The CDR3 runs 12 residues. The CDR3, as DNA: TGCAGCGGGACACAGTTATCAGAGACCCAGTACTTC. Translating gives CSGTQLSETQYF.

This clonotype was observed many times. The chain has TRBV5-1 and TRBJ2-1, with D perhaps TRBD1 (6 bases). Looked up from germline, CDR1 is SGHRS and CDR2 is YFSETQ. The germline V and J ends were trimmed by 0 bases and 7 bases, with 11 bases remaining between them. This CDR3 contains 14 residues. CDR3 residues: CASSLGTVGNEQFF. The CDR3 nucleotides read TGCGCCAGCAGCTTGGGGACAGTGGGTAATGAGCAGTTCTTC.

The chain employs TRBV12-3 or TRBV12-4 and TRBJ1-2, with D possibly being TRBD1 (6 bases). V lost 5 bases and J lost 5, with 18 bases in between. This CDR3 contains 15 residues. CDR3 nucleotides: TGTGCCAGCAGTCCCAACCTTAAAACAGGGTATGGCTACACCTTC. Its translation is CASSPNLKTGYGYTF.

The chain employs TRBV12-3 or TRBV12-4 and TRBJ1-1; D gene uncertain. The ends were cut back, 2 bases at V and 1 base at J, with 8 bases in the middle. The CDR3 contains 14 residues. The CDR3 region is CASSLLRGNTEAFF. The CDR3 nucleotides are TGTGCCAGCAGTTTATTGCGGGGGAACACTGAAGCTTTCTTT.

This clonotype was counted ten times or more. The chain has TRBV11-2 and TRBJ2-1; 11 nucleotides agree with TRBD2. V shed 3 bases and J 4 bases; nucleotides not matched to a gene: 11. CDR1 is SGHAT, CDR2 FQNNGV, per germline. The CDR3 contains 18 residues. CDR3: CASSLYSNSGGVYNEQFF. CDR3 bases: TGTGCCAGCAGCTTGTATTCAAATAGCGGGGGGGTTTACAATGAGCAGTTCTTC. Full variable domain (outside the CDR3, taken from reference TRBV11-2 and TRBJ2-1): EAGVAQSPRYKIIEKRQSVAFWCNPISGHATLYWYQQILGQGPKLLIQFQNNGVVDDSQLPKDRFSAERLKGVDSTLKIQPAKLEDSAVYLCASSLYSNSGGVYNEQFFGPGTRLTVL.

The gene calls are TRBV5-6 and TRBJ2-5; D assignment may be TRBD1 or TRBD2 (5 bases each). Germline V CDR1 and CDR2: SGHDT, YYEEEE. This CDR3 has 14 residues. Deletions cut 0 bases from V and 5 bases from J, with 11 bases between. The CDR3 bases are TGTGCCAGCAGCTTGGGACAGCGAGGGGAGACCCAGTACTTC. Protein: CASSLGQRGETQYF.

The count of this clonotype is one. CDR3 residues: CASSLGRTRDTQYF. In nucleotides, the CDR3 is TGTGCCAGCAGCTTAGGCCGGACTCGAGATACGCAGTATTTT. This chain connects TRBV11-2 to TRBJ2-3; D might be TRBD2 (5 bases). This CDR3 has 14 residues. Trimming pared 1 base from V and 5 bases from J, leaving 10 bases between. Germline CDR1 SGHAT, CDR2 FQNNGV.

Remarks on this clonotype: Since a much larger clone is just one base distant, this may be a read error. The chain carries TRBV6-1 and TRBJ1-2, with D uncertain. Germline CDR1 reads MNHNS; CDR2 reads SASEGT. Deletions cut 9 bases from V and 4 bases from J, with 18 bases between. The CDR3 consists of 14 residues. The CDR3 DNA follows: TGTGCCAGTGAGACGGGAGGGAGGAGCTATGGCTACACCTTC. It yields the protein CASETGGRSYGYTF.

About this clonotype itself: A single base separates this from a much larger clone, so it may be a read error. The rearrangement uses TRBV5-1 and TRBJ2-5; D is unclear. Trimming pared 4 bases from V and 1 base from J, leaving 14 bases between. This CDR3 region has 15 residues. The germline CDR1 and CDR2 sequences are SGHRS and YFSETQ. The CDR3 protein is CASSVLTAVQETQYF. For the CDR3, the DNA is TGCGCCAGCAGCGTTTTGACGGCGGTCCAAGAGACCCAGTACTTC.

Turning to this clonotype: Germline is not matched at one junction end, which may reflect a read error. This rearrangement joins TRBV27 to TRBJ2-6; TRBD1 matches 9 bases. The CDR3 is 19 amino acids. The germline gives CDR1 MNHEY, CDR2 SMNVEV (reference sequence). The CDR3, as DNA: TGTGCCAGCGGTTTAGTTGGACAGGGGCATTTTTCTGGGGCCAACGTCCTGACTTTC. It specifies CASGLVGQGHFSGANVLTF.

This clonotype came up many times. This chain links TRBV20-1 with TRBJ2-3, with 11 bases identical to TRBD2. CDR1 and CDR2 from the germline V gene are DFQATT and SNEGSKA (reference sequence). V lost 8 bases to trimming and J lost 6 bases; unmatched junction nucleotides: 13. The CDR3 sequence is 15 residues long. This CDR3 reads CSFGRSGGAVDTQYF. The CDR3 bases are TGCAGTTTCGGACGTAGCGGGGGGGCCGTTGATACGCAGTATTTT.

This clonotype was observed a few times. V usage is TRBV7-3 and J usage is TRBJ2-2, with D perhaps TRBD1 (5 bases). CDR1 SGHTA and CDR2 FQGTGA come from the germline V gene. Trimming removed 6 bases from V and 7 bases from J, with 9 bases in between. The CDR3 contains 12 residues. CDR3 region: CASRGPDGELFF. The CDR3 nucleotides are TGTGCCAGCAGGGGGCCAGACGGGGAGCTGTTTTTT. Together with reference TRBV7-3 and TRBJ2-2, the CDR3 gives the full variable domain: GAGVSQTPSNKVTEKGKYVELRCDPISGHTALYWYRQSLGQGPEFLIYFQGTGAADDSGLPNDRFFAVRPEGSVSTLKIQRTERGDSAVYLCASRGPDGELFFGEGSRLTVL.

This clonotype showed up many times. The chain is built from TRBV4-2 and TRBJ2-3; 9 bases are a match to TRBD2. Germline V gives CDR1 LGHNA, CDR2 YNFKEQ. Trimming cost V 1 base and J 5 bases; bases outside gene matches: 7. This CDR3 is 16 amino acids long. CDR3 sequence (DNA): TGTGCCAGCAGCCAAGTTGGCGGGGGGGCCCAAGATACGCAGTATTTT. It codes for CASSQVGGGAQDTQYF.

This clonotype was counted at least ten times. The chain carries TRBV7-6 and TRBJ1-1; tentatively, D is TRBD1 (6 bases). V gave up 5 bases and J gave up 4 bases, with 17 bases separating them. The CDR3 has 15 amino acids. CDR1 and CDR2 from the germline V gene are SGHVS and FNYEAQ. CDR3 sequence (DNA): TGTGCCAGCAGCCCCGAGGGAAGAGGGGGCACTGAAGCTTTCTTT. Amino acids: CASSPEGRGGTEAFF.

In this sample, this clonotype turned up a few times. V gene TRBV5-1 combines with J gene TRBJ2-2, with 8 bases lining up with TRBD1. This CDR3 is 15 amino acids long. V shed 5 bases and J 6 bases; nucleotides not matched to a gene: 9. Germline lookup yields CDR1 SGHRS and CDR2 YFSETQ. The CDR3 loop is CASSGQGQGAGELFF. For the CDR3, the DNA is TGCGCCAGCAGTGGACAGGGACAAGGGGCCGGGGAGCTGTTTTTT.

This clonotype was counted at least ten times. The rearrangement uses TRBV9 and TRBJ2-3; D is uncertain. The CDR3 is made up of 14 amino acids. Trimming left V 0 bases short and J 2 bases short, with 7 bases between. Looked up from germline, CDR1 is SGDLS and CDR2 is YYNGEE. CDR3 coding DNA: TGTGCCAGCAGCGTAGTGGAGTCCACAGATACGCAGTATTTT. Translation gives CASSVVESTDTQYF.

This clonotype was seen ten or more times. The chain has TRBV18 and TRBJ2-7; TRBD2 agrees at 7 bases. V lost 3 bases to trimming and J lost 5 bases; unmatched junction nucleotides: 7. The CDR3 is 14 amino acids. CDR1 is KGHSH and CDR2 is LQKENI in the germline V gene. The chain's CDR3 is CASSPLGGENEQYF. The CDR3 nucleotides read TGTGCCAGCTCACCTCTTGGGGGGGAGAACGAGCAGTACTTC.